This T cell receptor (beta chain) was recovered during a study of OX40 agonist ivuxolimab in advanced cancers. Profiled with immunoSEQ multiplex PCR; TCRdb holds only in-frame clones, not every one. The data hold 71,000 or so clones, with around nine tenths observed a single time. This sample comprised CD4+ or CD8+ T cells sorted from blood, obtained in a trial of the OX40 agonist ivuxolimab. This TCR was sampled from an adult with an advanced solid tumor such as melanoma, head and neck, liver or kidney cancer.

CDR3 coding DNA: TGTGCCAGCAGTTTCACCCGACAGCAGCCGAACTATGGCTACACCTTC. Translated, it gives CASSFTRQQPNYGYTF. The gene calls are TRBV7-3 and TRBJ1-2; the D gene is possibly TRBD1 (5 bases). The CDR3 runs 16 residues. Germline CDR1 reads SGHTA; CDR2 reads FQGTGA. Trimming pared 6 bases from V and 2 bases from J, leaving 19 bases between.